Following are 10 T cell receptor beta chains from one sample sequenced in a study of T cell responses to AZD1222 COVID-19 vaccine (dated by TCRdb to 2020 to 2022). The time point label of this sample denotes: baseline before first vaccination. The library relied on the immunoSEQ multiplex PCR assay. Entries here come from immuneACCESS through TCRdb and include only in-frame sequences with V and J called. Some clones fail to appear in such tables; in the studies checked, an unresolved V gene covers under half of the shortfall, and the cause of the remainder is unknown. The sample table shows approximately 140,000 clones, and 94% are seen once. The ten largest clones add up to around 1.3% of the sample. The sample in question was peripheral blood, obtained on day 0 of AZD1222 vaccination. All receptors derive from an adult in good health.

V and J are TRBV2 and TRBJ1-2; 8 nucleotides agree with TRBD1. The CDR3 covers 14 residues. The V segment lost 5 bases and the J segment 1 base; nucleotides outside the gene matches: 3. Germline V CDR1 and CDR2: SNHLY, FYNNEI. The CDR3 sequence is CASSRTGLNYGYTF. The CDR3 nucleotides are TGTGCCAGCAGTAGGACAGGGCTTAACTATGGCTACACCTTC.

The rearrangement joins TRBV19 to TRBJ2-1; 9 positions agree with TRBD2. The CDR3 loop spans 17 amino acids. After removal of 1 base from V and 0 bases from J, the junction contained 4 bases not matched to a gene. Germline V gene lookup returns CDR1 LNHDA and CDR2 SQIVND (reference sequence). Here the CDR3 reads CASSIVSGSNSYNEQFF. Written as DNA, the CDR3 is TGTGCCAGTAGTATAGTTAGCGGGAGTAACTCCTACAATGAGCAGTTCTTC.

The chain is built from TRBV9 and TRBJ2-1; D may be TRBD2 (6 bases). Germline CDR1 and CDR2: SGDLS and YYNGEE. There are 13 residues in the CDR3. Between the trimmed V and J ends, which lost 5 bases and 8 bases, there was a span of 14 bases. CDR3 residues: CASSTTGTYEQFF. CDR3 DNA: TGTGCCAGCAGTACTACCGGGACTTATGAGCAGTTCTTC.

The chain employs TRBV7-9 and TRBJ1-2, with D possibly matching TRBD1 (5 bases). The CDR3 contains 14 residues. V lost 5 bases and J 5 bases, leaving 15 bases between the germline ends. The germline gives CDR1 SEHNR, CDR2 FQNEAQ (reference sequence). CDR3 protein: CASSQRGGAYGYTF. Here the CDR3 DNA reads TGTGCCAGCAGCCAAAGGGGAGGGGCTTATGGCTACACCTTC.

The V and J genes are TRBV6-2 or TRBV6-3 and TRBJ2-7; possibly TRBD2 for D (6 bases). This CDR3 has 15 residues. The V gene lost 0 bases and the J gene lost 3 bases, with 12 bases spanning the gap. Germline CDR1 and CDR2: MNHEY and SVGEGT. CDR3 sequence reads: CASSYSEGRIYEQYV. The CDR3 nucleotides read TGTGCCAGCAGTTACTCGGAGGGACGGATCTACGAGCAGTACGTC.

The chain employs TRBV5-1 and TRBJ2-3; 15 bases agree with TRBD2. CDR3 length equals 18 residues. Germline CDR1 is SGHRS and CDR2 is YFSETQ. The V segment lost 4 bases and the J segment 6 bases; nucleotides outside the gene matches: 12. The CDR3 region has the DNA TGCGCCAGCAGCCACGGACTAGCGGGGGGGCCTCTGTTGGATACGCAGTATTTT. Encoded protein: CASSHGLAGGPLLDTQYF.

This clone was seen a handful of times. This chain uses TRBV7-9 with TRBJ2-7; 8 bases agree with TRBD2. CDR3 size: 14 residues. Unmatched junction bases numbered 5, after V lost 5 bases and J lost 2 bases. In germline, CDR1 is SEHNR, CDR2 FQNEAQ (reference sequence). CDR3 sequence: CASSPGGSAYEQYV. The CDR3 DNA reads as TGTGCCAGCAGCCCGGGGGGGTCTGCCTACGAGCAGTACGTC.

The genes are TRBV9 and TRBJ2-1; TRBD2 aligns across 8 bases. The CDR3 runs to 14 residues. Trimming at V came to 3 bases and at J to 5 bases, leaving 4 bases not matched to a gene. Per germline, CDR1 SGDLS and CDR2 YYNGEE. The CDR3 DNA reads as TGTGCCAGCAGCGCGGGGGGGAGTGACAATGAGCAGTTCTTC. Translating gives CASSAGGSDNEQFF.

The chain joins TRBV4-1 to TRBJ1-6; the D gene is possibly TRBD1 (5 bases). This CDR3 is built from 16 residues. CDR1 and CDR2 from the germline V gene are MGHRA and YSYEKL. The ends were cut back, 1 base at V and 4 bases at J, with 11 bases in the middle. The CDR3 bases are TGCGCCAGCAGCCAAGCCGACAGCCCTTATAATTCACCCCTCCACTTT. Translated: CASSQADSPYNSPLHF.

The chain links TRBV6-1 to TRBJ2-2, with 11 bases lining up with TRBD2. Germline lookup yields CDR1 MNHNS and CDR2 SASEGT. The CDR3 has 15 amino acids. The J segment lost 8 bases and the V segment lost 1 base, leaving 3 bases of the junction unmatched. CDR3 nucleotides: TGTGCCAGCAGTGAAGAGACTAGCGGGGTAGGGGAGCTGTTTTTT. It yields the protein CASSEETSGVGELFF.